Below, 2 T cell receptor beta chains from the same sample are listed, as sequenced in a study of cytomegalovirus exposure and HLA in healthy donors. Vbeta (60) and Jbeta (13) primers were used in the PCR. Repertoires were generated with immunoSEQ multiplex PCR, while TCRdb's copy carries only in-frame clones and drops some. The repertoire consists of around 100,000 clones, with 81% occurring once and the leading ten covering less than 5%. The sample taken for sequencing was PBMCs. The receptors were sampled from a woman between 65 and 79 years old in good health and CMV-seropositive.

The CDR3 here is CASSKGGADYGYTF. In nucleotides, the CDR3 is TGTGCCAGCAGCAAAGGAGGGGCTGACTATGGCTACACCTTC. The gene calls are TRBV5-4 and TRBJ1-2, with a weak D call TRBD1 (5 bases). The CDR3 consists of 14 residues. The germline V gene has CDR1 SGHNT and CDR2 YYREEE (reference sequence). Trimming stripped 4 bases from V and 3 bases from J, with 13 bases between.

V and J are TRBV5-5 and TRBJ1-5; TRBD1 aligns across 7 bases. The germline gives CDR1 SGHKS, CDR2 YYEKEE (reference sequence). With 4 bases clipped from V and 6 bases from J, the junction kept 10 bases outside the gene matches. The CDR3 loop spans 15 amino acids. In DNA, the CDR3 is TGTGCCAGCAGCGTAAACAGGGGCAGGGGTCAGCCCCAGCATTTT. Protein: CASSVNRGRGQPQHF.